These T cell receptor beta chains were read from a single sample in a study of T cells in Graves' hyperthyroidism and ophthalmopathy. TCRdb recomputed calls from the multiplex PCR reads with MiXCR, one row per CDR3 protein. The profile shows 550,000 to 600,000 distinct CDR3 sequences, approximately 16% of them singletons. The sequenced sample consisted of blood. These receptors originate from a young woman with Graves' hyperthyroidism. CDR3s include the opening cysteine and the closing phenylalanine or tryptophan. Fields, in order: J gene, V gene, D gene, clone size, CDR3 protein, CDR3 DNA. D genes are given only for firm matches. Not all rows give a size; the values are once, few, many and, for expanded clones, a class.

j_call: TRBJ1-5
v_call: TRBV19
d_call: .
clone_size: .
cdr3_aa: CASRPHRTRNQPQHF
cdr3_nt: TGTGCCAGTAGGCCCCACCGGACCCGCAATCAGCCCCAGCATTTT

j_call: TRBJ1-1
v_call: TRBV20-1
d_call: .
clone_size: .
cdr3_aa: CSAPSWDGTQNTEAFF
cdr3_nt: TGCAGTGCCCCTAGTTGGGATGGGACGCAGAACACTGAAGCTTTCTTT

j_call: TRBJ2-7
v_call: TRBV5-1
d_call: .
clone_size: few
cdr3_aa: CASSLGDTLSYEQYF
cdr3_nt: TGCGCCAGCAGCTTGGGGGACACCCTCTCCTACGAGCAGTACTTC

j_call: TRBJ1-2
v_call: TRBV20-1
d_call: .
clone_size: .
cdr3_aa: CSASGSVIGYGYTF
cdr3_nt: TGCAGTGCTAGTGGGTCTGTCATTGGCTATGGCTACACCTTC

j_call: TRBJ1-6
v_call: TRBV18
d_call: .
clone_size: .
cdr3_aa: CASSPNRSNSPLHF
cdr3_nt: TGTGCCAGCTCACCCAACAGGAGTAATTCACCCCTCCACTTT

j_call: TRBJ2-5
v_call: TRBV28
d_call: TRBD2
clone_size: .
cdr3_aa: CASSPPGTRKETQYF
cdr3_nt: TGTGCCAGCAGTCCCCCCGGGACTAGGAAAGAGACCCAGTACTTC

j_call: TRBJ2-7
v_call: TRBV6-1
d_call: .
clone_size: few
cdr3_aa: CASSESVPASPREQYF
cdr3_nt: TGTGCCAGCAGTGAGTCAGTCCCCGCATCGCCCCGCGAGCAGTACTTC

j_call: TRBJ2-7
v_call: TRBV5-1
d_call: .
clone_size: few
cdr3_aa: CASSSNLNYEQYF
cdr3_nt: TGCGCCAGCAGCTCCAACCTTAACTACGAGCAGTACTTC

j_call: TRBJ1-2
v_call: TRBV5-6
d_call: .
clone_size: few
cdr3_aa: CASSLVAVPNHGYTF
cdr3_nt: TGTGCCAGCAGCTTGGTGGCGGTCCCAAACCATGGCTACACCTTC

j_call: TRBJ1-2
v_call: TRBV12-3/TRBV12-4
d_call: .
clone_size: many
cdr3_aa: CASSGHGYTF
cdr3_nt: TGTGCCAGCAGTGGACATGGCTACACCTTC

j_call: TRBJ2-3
v_call: TRBV6-1
d_call: TRBD2
clone_size: .
cdr3_aa: CASRRGIGSDTQYF
cdr3_nt: TGTGCCAGCAGGCGGGGGATAGGATCGGATACGCAGTATTTT

j_call: TRBJ1-1
v_call: TRBV5-4
d_call: .
clone_size: few
cdr3_aa: CASSSSQYTEAFF
cdr3_nt: TGTGCCAGCAGCTCGTCACAGTACACTGAAGCTTTCTTT

j_call: TRBJ2-7
v_call: TRBV6-1
d_call: .
clone_size: few
cdr3_aa: CASRVSTYYFYEQYF
cdr3_nt: TGTGCCAGCCGGGTGAGCACGTACTACTTCTACGAGCAGTACTTC

j_call: TRBJ1-1
v_call: TRBV2
d_call: .
clone_size: .
cdr3_aa: CASSEPDRGEYTEAFF
cdr3_nt: TGTGCCAGCAGTGAGCCGGACAGAGGGGAGTACACTGAAGCTTTCTTT

j_call: TRBJ2-5
v_call: TRBV20-1
d_call: TRBD2
clone_size: .
cdr3_aa: CSANRGGPKETQYF
cdr3_nt: TGCAGTGCTAACCGGGGGGGCCCCAAAGAGACCCAGTACTTC

j_call: TRBJ2-5
v_call: TRBV7-2
d_call: TRBD1
clone_size: many
cdr3_aa: CASSYTGVRETQYF
cdr3_nt: TGTGCCAGCAGCTATACAGGGGTCAGGGAGACCCAGTACTTC

j_call: TRBJ1-6
v_call: TRBV7-8
d_call: .
clone_size: many
cdr3_aa: CASSLARTWTLHF
cdr3_nt: TGTGCCAGCAGCTTAGCCCGCACGTGGACCCTCCACTTT

j_call: TRBJ1-1
v_call: TRBV6-1
d_call: .
clone_size: few
cdr3_aa: CASSDEGGSTEAFF
cdr3_nt: TGTGCCAGCAGTGACGAGGGGGGGAGCACTGAAGCTTTCTTT

j_call: TRBJ2-7
v_call: TRBV18
d_call: .
clone_size: .
cdr3_aa: CASSYSHSYEQYF
cdr3_nt: TGTGCCAGCTCATATAGTCATTCCTACGAGCAGTACTTC

j_call: TRBJ2-7
v_call: TRBV20-1
d_call: .
clone_size: .
cdr3_aa: CSARDHGGLYEQYF
cdr3_nt: TGCAGTGCTAGAGATCATGGGGGGCTCTACGAGCAGTACTTC

j_call: TRBJ2-7
v_call: TRBV29-1
d_call: TRBD2
clone_size: many
cdr3_aa: CSVEVAGKTYEQYF
cdr3_nt: TGCAGCGTTGAGGTAGCGGGGAAAACCTACGAGCAGTACTTC

j_call: TRBJ2-1
v_call: TRBV28
d_call: .
clone_size: many
cdr3_aa: CASSLLGAGEQFF
cdr3_nt: TGTGCCAGCAGTTTACTGGGGGCCGGTGAGCAGTTCTTC

j_call: TRBJ1-3
v_call: TRBV25-1
d_call: .
clone_size: .
cdr3_aa: CACQGAGTKGNTIYF
cdr3_nt: TGTGCCTGCCAAGGGGCAGGGACGAAAGGAAACACCATATATTTT

j_call: TRBJ1-3
v_call: TRBV12-3/TRBV12-4
d_call: .
clone_size: .
cdr3_aa: CASSSASQSSGNTIYF
cdr3_nt: TGTGCCAGCAGTTCCGCCAGTCAAAGCTCTGGAAACACCATATATTTT

j_call: TRBJ2-4
v_call: TRBV6-1
d_call: .
clone_size: few
cdr3_aa: CASSEALSLAKNIQYF
cdr3_nt: TGTGCCAGCAGTGAAGCGCTTTCCCTAGCCAAAAACATTCAGTACTTC

j_call: TRBJ2-5
v_call: TRBV5-1
d_call: TRBD2
clone_size: .
cdr3_aa: CASSLIAGASVETQYF
cdr3_nt: TGCGCCAGCAGCCTAATAGCGGGAGCTTCAGTGGAGACCCAGTACTTC

j_call: TRBJ2-5
v_call: TRBV30
d_call: .
clone_size: .
cdr3_aa: CAWSPQETQYF
cdr3_nt: TGTGCCTGGAGCCCTCAAGAGACCCAGTACTTC

j_call: TRBJ2-7
v_call: TRBV2
d_call: .
clone_size: many
cdr3_aa: CASSESGTPYEQYF
cdr3_nt: TGTGCCAGCAGTGAGAGTGGGACACCCTACGAGCAGTACTTC

j_call: TRBJ1-1
v_call: TRBV12-3/TRBV12-4
d_call: .
clone_size: many
cdr3_aa: CASSLGRADTEAFF
cdr3_nt: TGTGCCAGCAGTTTGGGAAGGGCGGACACTGAAGCTTTCTTT

j_call: TRBJ1-2
v_call: TRBV25-1
d_call: .
clone_size: few
cdr3_aa: CASSESGVLPGWGYTF
cdr3_nt: TGTGCCAGCAGTGAATCTGGAGTCCTCCCGGGGTGGGGCTACACCTTC

j_call: TRBJ2-5
v_call: TRBV4-1
d_call: TRBD2
clone_size: .
cdr3_aa: CASSQDTSGSYETQYF
cdr3_nt: TGCGCCAGCAGCCAAGATACTAGCGGGAGTTATGAGACCCAGTACTTC

j_call: TRBJ2-1
v_call: TRBV10-3
d_call: .
clone_size: many
cdr3_aa: CATIDARRYNEQFF
cdr3_nt: TGTGCCACTATAGACGCGCGGAGGTACAATGAGCAGTTCTTC

j_call: TRBJ1-5
v_call: TRBV18
d_call: TRBD1
clone_size: .
cdr3_aa: CASSLTIGQGGNQPQHF
cdr3_nt: TGTGCCAGCTCACTAACAATAGGACAGGGGGGGAATCAGCCCCAGCATTTT

j_call: TRBJ2-4
v_call: TRBV6-1
d_call: TRBD1
clone_size: few
cdr3_aa: CASSDTGGLTKNIQYF
cdr3_nt: TGTGCCAGCAGTGATACAGGGGGGCTTACCAAAAACATTCAGTACTTC

j_call: TRBJ2-1
v_call: TRBV4-1
d_call: TRBD2
clone_size: .
cdr3_aa: CASSLWRAGGNEQFF
cdr3_nt: TGCGCCAGCAGCCTGTGGCGAGCGGGAGGCAATGAGCAGTTCTTC

j_call: TRBJ2-1
v_call: TRBV7-9
d_call: .
clone_size: .
cdr3_aa: CASSTQANEQFF
cdr3_nt: TGTGCCAGCAGCACCCAAGCAAATGAGCAGTTCTTC

j_call: TRBJ1-2
v_call: TRBV12-3/TRBV12-4
d_call: TRBD1
clone_size: few
cdr3_aa: CASSRQGTFGGYTF
cdr3_nt: TGTGCCAGCAGTCGACAGGGAACCTTCGGTGGCTACACCTTC

j_call: TRBJ2-3
v_call: TRBV9
d_call: .
clone_size: many
cdr3_aa: CASSVGSAGSPTDTQYF
cdr3_nt: TGTGCCAGCAGCGTAGGCTCGGCGGGGAGCCCCACAGATACGCAGTATTTT

j_call: TRBJ2-1
v_call: TRBV6-1
d_call: TRBD1
clone_size: few
cdr3_aa: CASSPAGQGAQKNNNEQFF
cdr3_nt: TGTGCCAGCAGCCCCGCCGGGCAGGGGGCGCAAAAAAATAACAATGAGCAGTTCTTC

j_call: TRBJ1-5
v_call: TRBV12-3/TRBV12-4
d_call: .
clone_size: many
cdr3_aa: CASTLKTGSQPQHF
cdr3_nt: TGTGCCAGCACCCTGAAGACAGGCAGTCAGCCCCAGCATTTT

j_call: TRBJ1-6
v_call: TRBV6-5
d_call: TRBD1
clone_size: many
cdr3_aa: CASSWSDREGSPLHF
cdr3_nt: TGTGCCAGCTCATGGTCCGACAGGGAGGGTTCACCCCTCCACTTT

j_call: TRBJ2-7
v_call: TRBV15
d_call: .
clone_size: many
cdr3_aa: CATRGDSYEQYF
cdr3_nt: TGTGCCACCAGGGGGGACTCCTACGAGCAGTACTTC

j_call: TRBJ2-1
v_call: TRBV14
d_call: .
clone_size: few
cdr3_aa: CASSQDDLPSSYNEQFF
cdr3_nt: TGTGCCAGCAGCCAAGATGACTTACCCAGCTCCTACAATGAGCAGTTCTTC

j_call: TRBJ2-7
v_call: TRBV3-1
d_call: .
clone_size: .
cdr3_aa: CASSQGWTYEQYF
cdr3_nt: TGTGCCAGCAGCCAAGGCTGGACCTACGAGCAGTACTTC